This paragraph reports one T cell receptor beta chain. The target antigen is unknown. This sample is part of a study of regulatory T cells in long-lasting Graves disease. The sample's time point: persistent/refractory GD, antithyroid drugs over 5 years with positive TRAb. RNA extracted from PBMCs served as the sequencing template. With iRepertoire HTBI primers and Arm-PCR of CDR3 regions, TCR beta libraries were built. Each CDR3 protein gets one entry after TCRdb re-called the multiplex PCR reads with MiXCR. The sample includes 350,000 to 450,000 distinct CDR3 sequences, around a fifth of them seen just once. Study-level findings and limits: Thyroid tissue was not studied; only peripheral blood was.

Losses at the gene ends were 0 bases for V and 7 bases for J; bases not matched to a gene: 9. In germline, CDR1 is KGHSH, CDR2 LQKENI. The CDR3 is 15 residues long. The sample in question was peripheral blood mononuclear cells (PBMCs), obtained when the disease was refractory, from a patient treated with antithyroid drugs. The chain has TRBV18 and TRBJ2-7; 7 bases are shared with TRBD2. The sequence was collected from a female donor with Graves disease. The CDR3 nucleotides read TGTGCCAGCTCACCACCGTTCGGGGGGTCAGGTGAGCAGTACTTC. Its protein product is CASSPPFGGSGEQYF.